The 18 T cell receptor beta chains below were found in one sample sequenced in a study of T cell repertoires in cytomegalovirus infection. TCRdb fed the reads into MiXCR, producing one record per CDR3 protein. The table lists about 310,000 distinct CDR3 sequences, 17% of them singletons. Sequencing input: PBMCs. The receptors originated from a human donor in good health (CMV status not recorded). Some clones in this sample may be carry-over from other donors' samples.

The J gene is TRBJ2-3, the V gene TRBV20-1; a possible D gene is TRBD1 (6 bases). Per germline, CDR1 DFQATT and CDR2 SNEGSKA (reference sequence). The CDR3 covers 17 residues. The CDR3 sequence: CSVPGQGQRGGTDTQYF. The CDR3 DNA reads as TGCAGCGTCCCAGGGCAGGGGCAACGCGGAGGCACAGATACGCAGTATTTT.

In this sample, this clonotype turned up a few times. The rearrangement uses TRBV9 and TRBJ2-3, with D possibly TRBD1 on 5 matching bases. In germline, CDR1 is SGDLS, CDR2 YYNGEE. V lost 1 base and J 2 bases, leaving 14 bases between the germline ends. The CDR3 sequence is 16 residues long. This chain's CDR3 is CASSVLGTGVTDTQYF. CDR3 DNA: TGTGCCAGCAGCGTATTAGGTACAGGCGTCACAGATACGCAGTATTTT.

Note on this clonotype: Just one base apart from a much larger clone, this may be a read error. In DNA form, the CDR3 reads TGTGCCAGCAGTCACGATCAGCCCCAGCATTTT. Its translation: CASSHDQPQHF. V usage is TRBV12-3 or TRBV12-4 and J usage is TRBJ1-5; D not certain. This CDR3 is 11 amino acids long. The ends were cut back, 5 bases at V and 5 bases at J, with 4 bases in the middle.

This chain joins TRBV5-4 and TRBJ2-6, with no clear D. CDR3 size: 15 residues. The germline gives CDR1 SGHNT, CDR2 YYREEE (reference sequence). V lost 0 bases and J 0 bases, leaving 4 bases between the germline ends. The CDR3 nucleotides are TGTGCCAGCAGCTTGGGAACCTCTGGGGCCAACGTCCTGACTTTC. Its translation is CASSLGTSGANVLTF.

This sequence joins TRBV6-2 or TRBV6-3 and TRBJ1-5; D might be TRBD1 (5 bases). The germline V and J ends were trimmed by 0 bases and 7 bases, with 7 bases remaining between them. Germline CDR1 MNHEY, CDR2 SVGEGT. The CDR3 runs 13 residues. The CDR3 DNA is TGTGCCAGCAGTTACTCGGGGCTACAGCCCCAGCATTTT. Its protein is CASSYSGLQPQHF.

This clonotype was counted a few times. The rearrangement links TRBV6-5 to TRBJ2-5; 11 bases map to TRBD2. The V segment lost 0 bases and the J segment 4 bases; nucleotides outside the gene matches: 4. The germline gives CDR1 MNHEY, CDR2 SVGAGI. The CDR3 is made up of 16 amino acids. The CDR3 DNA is TGTGCCAGCAGTTACTCAGTAGCGGGGGGGTCAGAGACCCAGTACTTC. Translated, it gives CASSYSVAGGSETQYF.

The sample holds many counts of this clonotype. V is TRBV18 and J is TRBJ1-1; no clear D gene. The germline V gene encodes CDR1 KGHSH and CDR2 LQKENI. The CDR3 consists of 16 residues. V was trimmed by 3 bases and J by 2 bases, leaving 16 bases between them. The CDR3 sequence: CASSPSGQLGNTEAFF. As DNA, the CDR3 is TGTGCCAGCTCACCTTCCGGTCAACTCGGAAACACTGAAGCTTTCTTT.

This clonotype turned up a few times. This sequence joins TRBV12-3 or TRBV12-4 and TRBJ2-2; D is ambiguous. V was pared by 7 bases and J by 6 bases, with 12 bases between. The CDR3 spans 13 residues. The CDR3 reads CASTLYPAGELFF. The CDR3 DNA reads TGTGCCAGCACCCTTTACCCGGCCGGGGAGCTGTTTTTT.

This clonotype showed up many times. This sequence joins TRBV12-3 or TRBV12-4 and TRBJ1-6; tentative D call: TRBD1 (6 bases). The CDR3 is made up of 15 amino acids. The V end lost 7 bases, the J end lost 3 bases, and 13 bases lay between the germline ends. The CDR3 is CASKLGAYYNSPLHF. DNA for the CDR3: TGTGCCAGCAAACTGGGGGCATACTATAATTCACCCCTCCACTTT.

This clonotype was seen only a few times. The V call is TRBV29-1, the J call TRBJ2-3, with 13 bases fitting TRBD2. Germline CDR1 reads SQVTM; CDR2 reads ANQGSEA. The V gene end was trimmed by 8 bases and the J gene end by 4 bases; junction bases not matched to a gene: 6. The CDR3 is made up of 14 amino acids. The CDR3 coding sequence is TGCAGCATAGAACTAGCGGGGGGGGCAGATACGCAGTATTTT. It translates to CSIELAGGADTQYF.

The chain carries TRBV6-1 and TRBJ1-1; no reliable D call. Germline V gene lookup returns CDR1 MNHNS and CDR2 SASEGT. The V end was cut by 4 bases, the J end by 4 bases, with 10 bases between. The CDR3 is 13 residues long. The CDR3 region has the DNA TGTGCCAGCAGTGTTCTGGAAGGCACTGAAGCTTTCTTT. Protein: CASSVLEGTEAFF.

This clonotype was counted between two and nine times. The CDR3 spells CAISGPDRKPYGYTF. For the CDR3, the DNA is TGTGCCATCAGTGGGCCAGATAGGAAACCCTATGGCTACACCTTC. This rearrangement joins TRBV10-3 to TRBJ1-2; D remains ambiguous. CDR3 size: 15 residues. V was clipped by 4 bases and J by 4 bases, with 16 bases between them. Germline V CDR1 and CDR2: ENHRY, SYGVKD.

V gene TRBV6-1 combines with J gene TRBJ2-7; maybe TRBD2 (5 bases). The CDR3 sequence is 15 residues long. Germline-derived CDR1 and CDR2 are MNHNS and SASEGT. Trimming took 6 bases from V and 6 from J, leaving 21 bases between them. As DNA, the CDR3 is TGTGCCAGCAGCGAATTTGAGTGGAGGAGGCGCGAGCAGTACTTC. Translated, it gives CASSEFEWRRREQYF.

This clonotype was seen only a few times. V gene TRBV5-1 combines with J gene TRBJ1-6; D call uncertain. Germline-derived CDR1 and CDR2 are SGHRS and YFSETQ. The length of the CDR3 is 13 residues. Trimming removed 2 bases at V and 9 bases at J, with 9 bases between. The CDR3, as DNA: TGCGCCAGCAGCTTAATGGGGAGTTCACCCCTCCACTTT. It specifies CASSLMGSSPLHF.

The CDR3 bases are TGTGCCAGCAGCGTACCGGCGGGGGGCACAGATACGCAGTATTTT. It is translated as CASSVPAGGTDTQYF. The V and J genes are TRBV9 and TRBJ2-3, with 7 bases fitting TRBD2. V was clipped by 1 base and J by 1 base; unmatched bases: 3. The CDR3 is 15 residues long. Germline CDR1 SGDLS, CDR2 YYNGEE.

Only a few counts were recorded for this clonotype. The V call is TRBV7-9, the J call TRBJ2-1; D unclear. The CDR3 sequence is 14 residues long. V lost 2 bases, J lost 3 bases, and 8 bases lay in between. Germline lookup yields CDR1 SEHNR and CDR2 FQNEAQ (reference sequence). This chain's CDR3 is CASSLTSRYNEQFF. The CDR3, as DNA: TGTGCCAGCAGCTTAACTTCACGCTACAATGAGCAGTTCTTC.

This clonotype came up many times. The CDR3 loop reads CASSQEALQGATGELFF. In nucleotides, the CDR3 is TGCGCCAGCAGCCAAGAGGCACTACAGGGGGCGACCGGGGAGCTGTTTTTT. The chain uses TRBV4-3 and TRBJ2-2, with 9 bases aligning to TRBD1. CDR1 and CDR2 (germline): LGHNA, YSLEER. The trim removed 0 bases at V and 5 bases at J, leaving 7 bases unmatched. The CDR3 is made up of 17 amino acids.

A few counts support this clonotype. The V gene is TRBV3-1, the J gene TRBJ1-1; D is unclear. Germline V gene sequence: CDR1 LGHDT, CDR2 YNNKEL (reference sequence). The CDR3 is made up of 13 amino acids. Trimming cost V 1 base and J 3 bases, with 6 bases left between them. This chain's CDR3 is CASSQVIHTEAFF. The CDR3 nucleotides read TGTGCCAGCAGCCAAGTAATCCACACTGAAGCTTTCTTT.